This TCR beta chain was retrieved from a study of blood T cells in healthy people across ages. V was pared by 4 bases and J by 2 bases, with 16 bases between. This CDR3 spans 16 amino acids. Germline V lookup: CDR1 SGDLS, CDR2 YYNGEE. This clonotype was seen just once. Primers used in a second PCR of about 7 to 12 cycles were a sample-barcoded 5' primer and a J-beta primer mix. MiXCR, applied by TCRdb to the 5' RACE reads, yields one record per CDR3 protein. This sample has more than 650,000 distinct CDR3 sequences, with 20% to 30% found just once. The data were also submitted as part of a second study, on T cells of mothers and their children.

The rearrangement uses TRBV9 and TRBJ2-1, with D possibly TRBD1 on 6 matching bases. The specimen was blood. The sequence was obtained from a boy younger than 18 in good health. CDR3 nucleotides: TGTGCCAGCAGCTACACCGGGACATCCCCCTACAATGAGCAGTTCTTC. Translated, it gives CASSYTGTSPYNEQFF.